This record covers a single T cell receptor (beta chain). The data derive from a study of cytomegalovirus exposure and HLA in healthy donors. It was with 60 Vbeta and 13 Jbeta primers that the PCR ran. Authors' methods: About 10 million shared chains were among the 65 million to 85 million unique TCR beta chains that a later analysis counted. The method was immunoSEQ multiplex PCR; TCRdb's version includes in-frame clones alone and lacks a portion of them. V and J calls and clone size come straight from that table; D and trimming were deduced from the DNA. This sample has roughly 200,000 clones, with approximately 77% found just once. Germline lookup yields CDR1 KGHSH and CDR2 LQKENI. Trimming stripped 4 bases from V and 4 bases from J, with 14 bases between. This CDR3 spans 14 amino acids.

The sequence was collected from a middle-aged man in good health and CMV-seropositive. The sequenced material came from PBMCs. The chain carries TRBV18 and TRBJ2-7; D possibly corresponds to TRBD2 (6 bases). The chain's CDR3 is CASSRLEESYEQYF. The CDR3 nucleotides read TGTGCCAGCTCACGACTAGAAGAATCATACGAGCAGTACTTC.